What follows are 17 T cell receptor beta chains derived from one specimen sequenced in a study of blood T cells in healthy people across ages. For the second PCR, which ran for about 7 to 12 cycles, a sample-barcoded 5' primer and a J-beta primer mix were used. Each CDR3 protein is one row after TCRdb ran MiXCR on the 5' RACE reads. This table has approximately 2,000,000 distinct CDR3 sequences, about two fifths appearing once. Material: blood. All receptors derive from a human donor in good health.

The V call is TRBV20-1, the J call TRBJ1-1; D not resolved. V was trimmed by 6 bases and J by 6 bases, leaving 17 bases between them. Germline V gene data show CDR1 as DFQATT and CDR2 as SNEGSKA (reference sequence). CDR3 size: 13 residues. The DNA of the CDR3 is TGCAGTGCCTCCACAGTGCGCGGGGCTGAAGCTTTCTTT. It yields the protein CSASTVRGAEAFF.

This clonotype was counted at least ten times. V is TRBV7-2 and J is TRBJ2-6; no clear D. The CDR3 runs to 16 residues. Germline V gene sequence: CDR1 SGHTA, CDR2 FQGNSA. V was pared by 1 base and J by 0 bases, with 7 bases between. The CDR3 nucleotides read TGTGCCAGCAGCTTAGACAGAGACTCTGGGGCCAACGTCCTGACTTTC. Protein sequence: CASSLDRDSGANVLTF.

This rearrangement joins TRBV28 to TRBJ2-5, with 9 bases lining up with TRBD1. Trimming removed 6 bases from V and 5 bases from J; junction bases left unmatched: 10. CDR3 length equals 15 residues. CDR1 MDHEN and CDR2 SYDVKM come from the germline V gene. The CDR3 DNA reads TGTGCCAGCAGCCCAGGGACAGGGAAGAGGGAGACCCAGTACTTC. This codes for CASSPGTGKRETQYF. The variable domain in full, completed from reference TRBV28 and TRBJ2-5, reads DVKVTQSSRYLVKRTGEKVFLECVQDMDHENMFWYRQDPGLGLRLIYFSYDVKMKEKGDIPEGYSVSREKKERFSLILESASTNQTSMYLCASSPGTGKRETQYFGPGTRLLVL.

This clonotype has more than one count but fewer than ten. The chain has TRBV4-2 and TRBJ2-7; 7 nucleotides match TRBD2. V dropped 4 bases and J dropped 2; count of bases not matched to a gene: 8. CDR3 length: 15 amino acids. Germline V gene lookup returns CDR1 LGHNA and CDR2 YNFKEQ. The DNA for the CDR3 is TGTGCCAGCAGCCCGGGGGGACTCGAAACCTACGAGCAGTACTTC. Residues: CASSPGGLETYEQYF.

Many counts were recorded for this clonotype. The J gene is TRBJ2-3, the V gene TRBV2; the D is unclear. The CDR3 spans 14 residues. Between the trimmed V and J ends, which lost 1 base and 4 bases, there was a span of 9 bases. Germline lookup yields CDR1 SNHLY and CDR2 FYNNEI. CDR3 sequence reads: CASSEDFTPDTQYF. CDR3 coding DNA: TGTGCCAGCAGTGAAGATTTTACACCAGATACGCAGTATTTT. The variable domain in full, completed from reference TRBV2 and TRBJ2-3, reads EPEVTQTPSHQVTQMGQEVILRCVPISNHLYFYWYRQILGQKVEFLVSFYNNEISEKSEIFDDQFSVERPDGSNFTLKIRSTKLEDSAMYFCASSEDFTPDTQYFGPGTRLTVL.

The rearrangement joins TRBV7-9 to TRBJ2-7; 9 bases are shared with TRBD1. The germline V gene encodes CDR1 SEHNR and CDR2 FQNEAQ (reference sequence). With V trimmed by 7 bases and J by 0 bases, 4 bases remained unmatched. The CDR3 is made up of 14 amino acids. CDR3 in amino acids: CASMRDRDSYEQYF. The CDR3 DNA reads TGTGCCAGCATGAGGGACAGGGACTCCTACGAGCAGTACTTC. The variable domain in full, with the rest retrieved from reference TRBV7-9 and TRBJ2-7, is DTGVSQNPRHKITKRGQNVTFRCDPISEHNRLYWYRQTLGQGPEFLTYFQNEAQLEKSRLLSDRFSAERPKGSFSTLEIQRTEQGDSAMYLCASMRDRDSYEQYFGPGTRLTVT.

A few counts support this clonotype. This chain joins TRBV9 and TRBJ2-3, with unresolved D. Looked up from germline, CDR1 is SGDLS and CDR2 is YYNGEE. Trimming took 0 bases from V and 0 from J, leaving 17 bases between them. The CDR3 spans 18 residues. CDR3 coding DNA: TGTGCCAGCAGCGTAGACGTTAGGGTTTTTGGTAGCACAGATACGCAGTATTTT. Its protein is CASSVDVRVFGSTDTQYF.

This chain uses TRBV24-1 with TRBJ2-7; 9 bases are shared with TRBD1. The CDR3 has 14 residues. Trimming cost V 3 bases and J 3 bases; bases outside gene matches: 2. The V gene's germline CDR1 is KGHDR and CDR2 SFDVKD. The CDR3 DNA sequence: TGTGCCACCAGTGATACGGGACAGGGCTACGAGCAGTACTTC. This encodes CATSDTGQGYEQYF.

The gene calls are TRBV7-6 and TRBJ2-5; possible D gene TRBD1, 5 bases. There are 16 residues in the CDR3. Trimming removed 1 base from V and 4 bases from J, with 16 bases in between. Germline V gene data show CDR1 as SGHVS and CDR2 as FNYEAQ. The CDR3 region is CASSLDLSGHGETQYF. CDR3 bases: TGTGCCAGCAGCTTAGATCTCTCCGGACATGGAGAGACCCAGTACTTC.

This clonotype came up a few times. The rearrangement joins TRBV20-1 to TRBJ2-5; 11 positions match TRBD1. Per the germline V gene, CDR1 is DFQATT and CDR2 is SNEGSKA (reference sequence). The length of the CDR3 is 14 residues. Trimming at V came to 6 bases and at J to 0 bases, leaving 3 bases not matched to a gene. CDR3 residues: CSAPDRGHQETQYF. DNA of the CDR3: TGCAGTGCCCCGGACAGGGGGCACCAAGAGACCCAGTACTTC.

This clonotype appeared once. The chain carries TRBV20-1 and TRBJ2-3; TRBD2 aligns across 10 bases. The CDR3 contains 14 residues. The V and J ends lost 5 bases and 4 bases, in that order; junction bases with no gene match: 6. Germline values: CDR1 DFQATT, CDR2 SNEGSKA (reference sequence). CDR3 sequence: CSARAGGRADTQYF. In DNA form, the CDR3 reads TGCAGTGCTCGAGCGGGGGGGAGGGCAGATACGCAGTATTTT.

Only one count was recorded for this clonotype. V is TRBV20-1 and J is TRBJ2-4; 12 nucleotides line up with TRBD2. The DNA end favors TRBJ2-7, so the J call may be wrong. CDR1 DFQATT and CDR2 SNEGSKA come from the germline V gene (reference sequence). The CDR3 contains 19 residues. The CDR3 DNA is TGCAGTGCTAGAGACCCCTCTAGCGGGGGGGCCAGGAAACTTAACGAGCAGTACTTC. Encoded protein: CSARDPSSGGARKLNEQYF.

This clonotype was seen a few times. V gene TRBV7-9 combines with J gene TRBJ1-2; D may be TRBD1 (6 bases). The V and J ends lost 2 bases and 4 bases respectively, with 14 bases between them. This CDR3 spans 15 amino acids. CDR1 is SEHNR and CDR2 is FQNEAQ in the germline V gene (reference sequence). The CDR3 nucleotides read TGTGCCAGCAGCTTAACCCTCACAGGGACCTATGGCTACACCTTC. It is translated as CASSLTLTGTYGYTF.

The chain combines TRBV20-1 with TRBJ1-1; tentative D call: TRBD1 (5 bases). Trimming took off 5 bases at V and 1 base at J, with 11 bases between the two ends. Germline CDR1 is DFQATT and CDR2 is SNEGSKA (reference sequence). This CDR3 region has 13 residues. The DNA of the CDR3 is TGCAGTGCTTCCGCCGGGGGGAACACTGAAGCTTTCTTT. This translates into CSASAGGNTEAFF.

Only a few counts were recorded for this clonotype. The J gene is TRBJ2-5, the V gene TRBV25-1; TRBD2 aligns across 11 bases. V trimming: 3 bases; J trimming: 4 bases; junction bases outside the gene matches: 4. This CDR3 is 15 amino acids long. CDR1 MGHDK and CDR2 SYGVNS come from the germline V gene. The DNA of the CDR3 is TGTGCCAGCAGTGATAGCGGGGGGGCCGGAGAGACCCAGTACTTC. This sequence encodes CASSDSGGAGETQYF. The full variable domain, in which reference TRBV25-1 and TRBJ2-5 provide the parts outside the CDR3, is EADIYQTPRYLVIGTGKKITLECSQTMGHDKMYWYQQDPGMELHLIHYSYGVNSTEKGDLSSESTVSRIRTEHFPLTLESARPSHTSQYLCASSDSGGAGETQYFGPGTRLLVL.

J is TRBJ2-5 and V is TRBV6-1; D may be TRBD1 or TRBD2 (5 bases each). V was cut by 5 bases and J by 1 base, with 17 bases left in between. The CDR3 has 16 residues. CDR1 and CDR2 from the germline V gene are MNHNS and SASEGT. The CDR3 spells CASSQIRDLSQETQYF. The CDR3 DNA follows: TGTGCCAGCAGTCAAATCCGGGACCTCAGCCAAGAGACCCAGTACTTC.

V gene TRBV10-3 combines with J gene TRBJ2-7, with D perhaps being TRBD1 or TRBD2 (5 bases each). V lost 6 bases and J 4 bases, leaving 16 bases between the germline ends. Germline V gene lookup returns CDR1 ENHRY and CDR2 SYGVKD. This CDR3 contains 14 residues. DNA for the CDR3: TGTGCCATCAGGGACTCCGGGGCGGTGTACGAGCAGTACTTC. Translated, it gives CAIRDSGAVYEQYF.